A selection of T cell receptor beta chains follows, all from one sample in a study of T-cell reconstitution after alpha-beta-depleted transplantation in children. TCRdb passed the PCR reads through MiXCR, listing each CDR3 protein once. The repertoire includes about 210,000 distinct CDR3 sequences, roughly 18% of them detected once, and roughly two fifths sits in the top ten. This specimen consisted of PBMCs, mostly from graft donor cells, obtained 360 days after TCRalphabeta/CD19-depleted stem cell transplant. The receptor source for this set is a male patient between 2 and 15 years old who had a stem cell transplant for acute lymphoblastic leukemia, so the T cells may come from the graft donor. Both conserved end residues are part of each CDR3. D genes are given only for firm matches. The listing skips clone size in some rows; elsewhere it reads once, few, many or a size class.

clone_size j_call d_call v_call cdr3_aa cdr3_nt
few TRBJ2-3 NA TRBV18 CASSRQLAPRSDTQYF TGTGCCAGCTCACGCCAACTAGCACCCCGTTCCGATACGCAGTATTTT
NA TRBJ2-1 NA TRBV12-3/TRBV12-4 CASSYPRTGRGYNEQFF TGTGCCAGCAGTTACCCTCGGACAGGGAGGGGGTACAATGAGCAGTTCTTC
NA TRBJ1-5 TRBD1 TRBV28 CASSLDGTGGLGQPQHF TGTGCCAGCAGTTTAGACGGGACAGGGGGCCTCGGTCAGCCCCAGCATTTT
few TRBJ1-6 NA TRBV12-3/TRBV12-4 CASSGGSWHSPLHF TGTGCCAGCAGTGGCGGTTCATGGCATTCACCCCTCCACTTT
NA TRBJ2-2 TRBD2 TRBV27 CASSPFSGGADTGELFF TGTGCCAGCAGCCCCTTTAGCGGGGGGGCCGACACCGGGGAGCTGTTTTTT
NA TRBJ2-5 NA TRBV21-1 CASSNAVIEETQYF TGTGCCAGCAGCAACGCAGTGATTGAAGAGACCCAGTACTTC
few TRBJ2-1 TRBD2 TRBV6-2/TRBV6-3 CASSIRGTDGLAGVIYNEQFF TGTGCCAGCAGCATCCGAGGGACAGATGGACTAGCGGGGGTAATTTACAATGAGCAGTTCTTC
few TRBJ2-7 NA TRBV6-1 CAARAGPYEQYF TGTGCCGCGAGGGCAGGCCCCTACGAGCAGTACTTC
NA TRBJ1-1 NA TRBV19 CASSLPAGGWGAFF TGTGCCAGTAGTCTACCGGCAGGTGGGTGGGGAGCTTTCTTT
NA TRBJ2-4 NA TRBV3-1 CASSQLATKNIQYF TGTGCCAGCAGCCAACTCGCGACCAAAAACATTCAGTACTTC
NA TRBJ1-2 TRBD1 TRBV7-2 CASSLDRGPFTF TGTGCCAGCAGCTTAGACAGGGGGCCCTTCACCTTC
few TRBJ1-2 NA TRBV20-1 CSASVGEGYGYTF TGCAGTGCTAGTGTAGGGGAAGGCTATGGCTACACCTTC
few TRBJ2-7 NA TRBV6-5 CASSYPRSQGGYEQYF TGTGCCAGCAGTTACCCTAGAAGTCAGGGTGGTTACGAGCAGTACTTC
NA TRBJ1-5 TRBD1 TRBV18 CASSLTGADQPQHF TGTGCCAGCTCACTCACAGGGGCCGATCAGCCCCAGCATTTT
NA TRBJ2-6 NA TRBV12-3/TRBV12-4 CASGASGANVLTF TGTGCCAGCGGCGCCTCTGGGGCCAACGTCCTGACTTTC
many TRBJ2-5 NA TRBV12-3/TRBV12-4 CASSLGGQETQYF TGTGCCAGCAGTTTGGGCGGCCAAGAGACCCAGTACTTC
NA TRBJ2-3 NA TRBV7-7 CASSPLVGDTQYF TGTGCTAGCAGCCCCCTCGTGGGAGATACGCAGTATTTT
NA TRBJ2-7 NA TRBV2 CASSDPQQYF TGTGCCAGCAGTGATCCTCAGCAGTACTTC
NA TRBJ2-3 NA TRBV6-5 CASSYSGTSTDTQYF TGTGCCAGCAGCTATTCCGGGACTAGCACAGATACGCAGTATTTT
NA TRBJ2-1 TRBD2 TRBV6-2/TRBV6-3 CASSYESGTVQFF TGTGCCAGCAGTTACGAGAGCGGGACTGTACAGTTCTTC
NA TRBJ2-4 NA TRBV4-1 CASSQEEVTVKNIQYF TGCGCCAGCAGCCAAGAAGAGGTGACAGTGAAAAACATTCAGTACTTC
NA TRBJ2-5 NA TRBV7-2 CASSLGPGLGTQYF TGTGCCAGCAGCTTAGGTCCAGGGTTGGGGACCCAGTACTTC
few TRBJ1-1 NA TRBV12-3/TRBV12-4 CASSFRGSTEAFF TGTGCCAGCAGTTTCCGGGGGTCCACTGAAGCTTTCTTT
NA TRBJ1-1 NA TRBV9 CASSPRGSNTEAFF TGTGCCAGCAGCCCGCGGGGTTCGAACACTGAAGCTTTCTTT
few TRBJ2-1 NA TRBV5-1 CASSLAFASSYNEQFF TGCGCCAGCAGCTTGGCCTTCGCTAGTTCCTACAATGAGCAGTTCTTC
NA TRBJ1-2 NA TRBV5-1 CASSLAAANYGYTF TGCGCCAGCAGCTTGGCGGCGGCCAACTATGGCTACACCTTC
NA TRBJ2-1 TRBD1 TRBV5-1 CASSLAGDSHPYNEQFF TGCGCCAGCAGCTTGGCCGGGGACAGCCACCCCTACAATGAGCAGTTCTTC
few TRBJ2-1 TRBD1 TRBV6-1 CASTRQGVSGNEQFF TGTGCCAGCACTCGACAGGGGGTTTCGGGGAATGAGCAGTTCTTC
few TRBJ2-5 NA TRBV10-3 CAISGDQETQYF TGTGCCATCAGTGGTGACCAAGAGACCCAGTACTTC
few TRBJ2-1 TRBD2 TRBV11-2 CASSLGLAGGQPYEQFF TGTGCCAGCAGCTTGGGACTAGCGGGGGGGCAACCGTATGAGCAGTTCTTC
NA TRBJ2-2 NA TRBV20-1 CSARESKATGELFF TGCAGTGCGAGAGAAAGTAAAGCCACCGGGGAGCTGTTTTTT
many TRBJ2-1 NA TRBV29-1 CSVSTGRTYNEQFF TGCAGCGTCAGTACCGGACGGACTTACAATGAGCAGTTCTTC